This T cell receptor (beta chain) was captured in a study of blood T cell repertoires in COVID-19. In germline, CDR1 is SQVTM, CDR2 ANQGSEA. The CDR3 is 10 residues long. With 6 bases removed from V and 7 bases from J, the gap between germline ends came to 9 bases. In the original processing: Nucleated cell number was recorded as an estimate derived from reference gene primer amplification. TCRdb's copy holds only in-frame clones and misses some; the assay was immunoSEQ multiplex PCR. V, J and clone size are those of that table, while D and trimming were read from the DNA. This sample yields about 230,000 clones, of which around 88% are seen a single time; 2% to 2.5% belongs to the top ten. This clone was recorded once.

V gene TRBV29-1 combines with J gene TRBJ1-2; D is unclear. The sequence came from a woman between 40 and 50 years old with acute COVID-19. Sequencing was carried out using PBMCs or T cells enriched from blood (not recorded which). The CDR3 is CSVHGGGYTF. The CDR3, as DNA: TGCAGCGTCCACGGCGGTGGCTACACCTTC.